One sample yielded the 32 T cell receptor beta chains listed below, sequenced in a study of tumor and adjacent non-tumor tissue in lung cancer. A modified ARM-PCR protocol with three rounds of nested PCR amplified TCRbeta. TCRdb redid the calling of the multiplex PCR reads with MiXCR, one entry per CDR3 protein. The sample includes 70,000 to 90,000 distinct CDR3 sequences, under 85% of them seen just once. The template was RNA from unsorted bulk tissue. Sequencing was carried out using lung tumor tissue. The receptor source for this set is a woman aged 45-65 years with non-small cell lung cancer.

To note about this clonotype: Germline is not matched at one junction end, which may reflect a read error. J is TRBJ2-5 and V is TRBV6-5; tentatively, D is TRBD2 (5 bases). Per the germline V gene, CDR1 is MNHEY and CDR2 is SVGAGI. The CDR3 is 14 amino acids. CDR3 in DNA: TGTGCCAGCACTTACTCGAGGGAGCAAGAGACCCAGTACTTC. It is translated as CASTYSREQETQYF.

Points on this clonotype: It is likely a read error, because the conserved phenylalanine at the end of the CDR3 is missing. The gene calls are TRBV20-1 and TRBJ2-2; 7 nucleotides align to TRBD2. CDR1 is DFQATT, CDR2 SNEGSKA, per germline (reference sequence). This CDR3 has 14 amino acids. DNA of the CDR3: TGCAGTGCTACGGGACTATCTCTCACCGGGGAACTGTTTTTG. This sequence encodes CSATGLSLTGELFL.

V usage is TRBV29-1 and J usage is TRBJ2-2; D is undetermined. The CDR3 extends over 14 amino acids. V dropped 8 bases and J dropped 5 bases, with 18 bases sitting between them. Germline values: CDR1 SQVTM, CDR2 ANQGSEA. CDR3 region: CSLPLGHPTGELFF. The CDR3, as DNA: TGCAGCCTCCCCTTGGGCCACCCAACCGGGGAGCTGTTTTTT.

This clonotype appeared a few times. Sequence at one end of the junction differs from germline and may be a read error. The genes are TRBV6-6 and TRBJ2-3, with D perhaps matching TRBD1 (6 bases). Germline CDR1 MNHNY, CDR2 SVGAGI (reference sequence). The CDR3 sequence is 14 residues long. CDR3 protein: CTSNAQGHTDTQYF. The CDR3, as DNA: TGTACCAGTAATGCCCAGGGACACACAGATACGCAGTATTTT.

The chain's CDR3 is CASSLSAGGDYEQYF. In DNA form, the CDR3 reads TGTGCCAGCAGTTTAAGTGCGGGAGGGGATTACGAGCAGTACTTC. The chain recombines TRBV12-3 or TRBV12-4 with TRBJ2-7; 9 bases are a match to TRBD2. After removal of 2 bases from V and 4 bases from J, the junction contained 6 bases not matched to a gene. This CDR3 region has 15 residues.

As to this clonotype: A much larger clone lies a single base off, so this may be a read error. The gene calls are TRBV20-1 and TRBJ2-1; D remains ambiguous. V lost 7 bases to trimming and J lost 8 bases, with 18 bases between them. The CDR3 runs to 13 residues. The germline gives CDR1 DFQATT, CDR2 SNEGSKA (reference sequence). CDR3 DNA: TGCAGTGTGTTGACATGGGGTTTTGATGAGCAGTTCTTC. It encodes CSVLTWGFDEQFF.

Note on this clonotype: One end of the junction fails to match germline, which may point to a read error. The V call is TRBV30, the J call TRBJ2-2; TRBD2 matches 13 bases. Looked up from germline, CDR1 is GTSNPN and CDR2 is SVGIG (reference sequence). The CDR3 sequence is 15 residues long. The CDR3 DNA reads TGTGCTTGGAGTGTACTAGCGGGAGGGCCCGGGGAGCCGTTTTTT. Its translation: CAWSVLAGGPGEPFF.

This clonotype was recorded once. One junction end does not reproduce the germline sequence, and a read error may be involved. This chain uses TRBV11-2 with TRBJ1-5, with D maybe TRBD1 (5 bases). Per the germline V gene, CDR1 is SGHAT and CDR2 is FQNNGV. The CDR3 contains 15 residues. Written as DNA, the CDR3 is TGTCCCAGTAGCTGGGACGATTATAGCAATCAGCCCCAGCATTTT. Encoded protein: CPSSWDDYSNQPQHF.

In the case of this clonotype: At one of its ends the junction is not consistent with the germline gene, which may arise from a read error. V and J are TRBV6-1 and TRBJ2-5; 7 nucleotides match TRBD2. Germline V gene lookup returns CDR1 MNHNS and CDR2 SASEGT. CDR3 length equals 16 residues. The CDR3 spells CAKRETAGKYQETQYF. The CDR3, as DNA: TGTGCCAAGAGAGAAACAGCGGGGAAGTACCAGGAGACCCAGTACTTC.

This chain connects TRBV11-2 to TRBJ2-7; D is unclear. Germline V CDR1 and CDR2: SGHAT, FQNNGV. This CDR3 contains 14 residues. The ends were cut back, 7 bases at V and 2 bases at J, with 15 bases in the middle. The CDR3 spells CASNLMNTAYEQYF. The DNA of the CDR3 is TGTGCCAGCAACCTGATGAACACTGCCTACGAGCAGTACTTC.

V gene TRBV6-6 combines with J gene TRBJ2-1; D is perhaps TRBD1 or TRBD2 (5 bases each). CDR1 MNHNY and CDR2 SVGAGI come from the germline V gene (reference sequence). This CDR3 contains 12 residues. The CDR3 region has the DNA TGTGTCAGTAGTTACGGGGCTGTTGAGCAGTTCTTC. Translated: CVSSYGAVEQFF.

Turning to this clonotype: A much larger clone differs from this one at a single base, so this may be a read error. The J gene is TRBJ1-4, the V gene TRBV5-1; D ambiguous. CDR1 SGHRS and CDR2 YFSETQ come from the germline V gene. This CDR3 has 12 residues. The CDR3 is CTSSLTNEKLFF. CDR3 bases: TGCACCAGCAGCTTGACTAATGAAAAACTGTTTTTT.

Comments on this clonotype: One junction end disagrees with the germline gene, perhaps due to a read error. The CDR3 reads CASRGGDNTGAFF. CDR3 coding DNA: TGTGCCAGCAGAGGGGGGGATAACACTGGAGCTTTCTTT. This chain uses TRBV6-5 with TRBJ1-1; the D gene is possibly TRBD1 (6 bases). Germline V gene sequence: CDR1 MNHEY, CDR2 SVGAGI. CDR3 length equals 13 residues.

As regards this clonotype: A read error is likely, as this CDR3 ends without the conserved phenylalanine or tryptophan. The chain combines TRBV11-2 with TRBJ2-1; D is uncertain. The germline CDR1 and CDR2 sequences are SGHAT and FQNNGV. The CDR3 is 14 residues long. The CDR3 sequence: CVNSFGSADNEQFL. CDR3 coding DNA: TGTGTCAACAGCTTTGGCAGTGCCGACAATGAGCAGTTCCTC.

About this clonotype: Since the CDR3 does not end with the conserved phenylalanine or tryptophan, this likely comes from a read error. This rearrangement joins TRBV28 to TRBJ1-6; maybe TRBD1 (5 bases). There are 14 residues in the CDR3. Germline-derived CDR1 and CDR2 are MDHEN and SYDVKM. This CDR3 is CASKSGTANSHLHY. CDR3 nucleotide sequence: TGTGCCAGCAAGTCAGGGACGGCGAATTCACACCTCCACTAT.

This clonotype was seen only once. A read error is likely, as this CDR3 ends without the conserved phenylalanine or tryptophan. The chain joins TRBV12-3 or TRBV12-4 to TRBJ1-6; a weak D match, TRBD1 (6 bases). The CDR3 is made up of 15 amino acids. CDR3 sequence: CASSRRGARNSPLHC. Written as DNA, the CDR3 is TGTGCTAGCAGTCGGCGGGGGGCTCGGAATTCACCCCTCCACTGT.

This clonotype turned up a few times. The J gene is TRBJ2-5, the V gene TRBV28; 7 nucleotides agree with TRBD2. Germline V CDR1 and CDR2: MDHEN, SYDVKM. The trim removed 8 bases at V and 5 bases at J, leaving 5 bases unmatched. The CDR3 extends over 12 amino acids. CDR3 nucleotide sequence: TGTGCCAGCCCGGGACTAATGGAGACCCAGTACTTC. Translated, it gives CASPGLMETQYF. Together with reference TRBV28 and TRBJ2-5, the CDR3 gives the full variable domain: DVKVTQSSRYLVKRTGEKVFLECVQDMDHENMFWYRQDPGLGLRLIYFSYDVKMKEKGDIPEGYSVSREKKERFSLILESASTNQTSMYLCASPGLMETQYFGPGTRLLVL.

With regard to this clonotype: One end of the junction varies from germline; a read error may be responsible. V and J are TRBV20-1 and TRBJ2-2; 7 nucleotides match TRBD1. Germline V lookup: CDR1 DFQATT, CDR2 SNEGSKA (reference sequence). The CDR3 loop spans 14 amino acids. The CDR3 nucleotides read TGCAGAGCCCCCGGGACAGATAACACCGGGGAGCTGGTTTTT. Translated: CRAPGTDNTGELVF.

This clonotype appeared a single time. This chain uses TRBV12-3 or TRBV12-4 with TRBJ2-1; no definite D call. CDR3 length: 19 amino acids. V was shortened by 4 bases and J by 1 base, with 23 bases between the two germline ends. CDR3 in DNA: TGTGCCAGCAGTTCCTATATGATCGTGATGGATAGGTCCTACAATGAGCAGTTCTTC. Encoded protein: CASSSYMIVMDRSYNEQFF.

In the case of this clonotype: A junction boundary mismatches the germline segment, possibly from a read error. This rearrangement joins TRBV6-5 to TRBJ1-4, with 8 bases lining up with TRBD1. The CDR3 runs to 17 residues. Germline CDR1 MNHEY, CDR2 SVGAGI. This CDR3 reads CASSHLIPGGSNEKPFF. CDR3 in DNA: TGTGCCAGCAGTCATCTTATTCCAGGGGGCTCTAATGAAAAACCGTTTTTT.

Worth noting for this clonotype: A read error may produce the germline difference seen at one junction end. This chain joins TRBV29-1 and TRBJ2-7, with 12 bases that match TRBD2. The CDR3 covers 17 residues. The germline CDR1 and CDR2 sequences are SQVTM and ANQGSEA. Here the CDR3 reads CNVEEPGLAGVNNEQYF. The CDR3 region has the DNA TGCAACGTTGAAGAACCGGGACTAGCGGGTGTGAACAACGAGCAGTACTTC.

For this clonotype: A read error may produce the germline difference seen at one junction end. The chain is built from TRBV7-8 and TRBJ2-3; D remains unclear. This CDR3 spans 15 amino acids. Germline assignment: CDR1 SGHVS and CDR2 FQNEAQ. The CDR3 is CASSSILTHTDTHYF. The CDR3, as DNA: TGTGCCAGCAGCTCGATCTTGACCCACACAGATACGCACTATTTT.

This clonotype was counted a single time. It may be a read error: a sequence one base away is much more abundant. The rearrangement joins TRBV5-1 to TRBJ2-1; D is ambiguous. In germline, CDR1 is SGHRS, CDR2 YFSETQ. Trimming pared 3 bases from V and 7 bases from J, leaving 11 bases between. The CDR3 covers 13 residues. Written as DNA, the CDR3 is TGCGCCAGCAGCTCGTATTACGCGAATGAGCAGTTCTTC. Translated: CASSSYYANEQFF.

This chain connects TRBV6-6 to TRBJ1-6, with TRBD1 as a possible D gene (5 bases). The CDR3 totals 16 residues. CDR1 is MNHNY, CDR2 SVGAGI, per germline (reference sequence). Trimming removed 9 bases at V and 8 bases at J, with 23 bases between. DNA of the CDR3: TGTGCCAGTAATTCACACGGGGCGCCGGGCGATTCACCCCTCCACTTT. Translating it yields CASNSHGAPGDSPLHF.

This clonotype was counted ten times or more. This rearrangement joins TRBV4-1 to TRBJ1-6; no reliable D call. The V gene lost 3 bases and the J gene lost 0 bases, with 9 bases spanning the gap. CDR1 and CDR2 from the germline V gene are MGHRA and YSYEKL. This CDR3 has 16 amino acids. The CDR3 loop is CASSQNIGSYNSPLHF. The CDR3 DNA reads TGCGCCAGCAGCCAGAATATTGGCTCCTATAATTCACCCCTCCACTTT.

As to this clonotype: A read error may explain this, as a much larger clone is one base away. This chain uses TRBV28 with TRBJ2-7, with 10 nucleotides matching TRBD1. Germline CDR1 reads MDHEN; CDR2 reads SYDVKM. The CDR3 is 14 amino acids. The CDR3 sequence: CDSRNTGTGDEQYF. The CDR3 bases are TGTGACAGCAGAAACACCGGGACAGGGGACGAGCAGTACTTC.

The chain combines TRBV6-5 with TRBJ1-2; unclear D gene. Trimming removed 6 bases from V and 5 bases from J, with 10 bases in between. Per the germline V gene, CDR1 is MNHEY and CDR2 is SVGAGI. The CDR3 has 12 residues. The CDR3 DNA is TGTGCCAGCAGCCCCCTGGGGTATGGCTACACCTTC. Its protein product is CASSPLGYGYTF.

In the case of this clonotype: Likely a read error: the CDR3 ends without its conserved phenylalanine or tryptophan. The rearrangement joins TRBV10-3 to TRBJ2-1; D ambiguous. CDR1 is ENHRY and CDR2 is SYGVKD in the germline V gene. The CDR3 length is 15 residues. The V and J ends lost 3 bases and 3 bases respectively, with 12 bases between them. The CDR3 DNA reads TGTGCCATCAGTGACAGGAACAGAAACTACAATGAGCAGTTCATC. The encoded protein is CAISDRNRNYNEQFI.

This clonotype was observed at least ten times. J is TRBJ1-5 and V is TRBV28, with D possibly matching TRBD1 (5 bases). Germline-derived CDR1 and CDR2 are MDHEN and SYDVKM. The CDR3 contains 12 residues. Trimming took off 6 bases at V and 7 bases at J, with 10 bases between the two ends. The CDR3 bases are TGTGCCAGCAGATTAAAGGGGCAGCCCCAGCATTTT. Its translation: CASRLKGQPQHF.

Concerning this clonotype itself: This may stem from a read error, because a much larger clone lies one nucleotide away. This chain uses TRBV28 with TRBJ1-2, with 7 bases lining up with TRBD1. The CDR3 runs 15 residues. Germline-derived CDR1 and CDR2 are MDHEN and SYDVKM. The CDR3 loop reads CASSRGQATNNGYTF. CDR3 nucleotide sequence: TGTGCCAGCAGTCGAGGACAGGCTACTAACAATGGCTACACCTTC.

Points on this clonotype: One end of the junction does not line up with germline, which may come from a read error. The J gene is TRBJ1-5, the V gene TRBV11-2, with no clear D. The CDR3 loop spans 13 amino acids. Germline V gives CDR1 SGHAT, CDR2 FQNNGV. CDR3 bases: TGCGCCGGCAGCTTAGGCGGGATCCAGTCCCAGCATTTT. Residues: CAGSLGGIQSQHF.

As concerns this clonotype: The junction shows a germline mismatch at one end, possibly a read error. This chain connects TRBV10-2 to TRBJ1-5; D unresolved. The germline CDR1 and CDR2 sequences are WSHSY and SAAADI. The CDR3 sequence is 16 residues long. The CDR3 protein is CTSNESGLLLGQPQHF. The CDR3 DNA sequence: TGCACCAGCAATGAGTCAGGACTTCTCCTCGGTCAGCCCCAGCATTTT.